Here is one T cell receptor (beta chain) with its context. Which antigen it targets is not known. No base qualities exist here, and no much larger clone lies one base off it. CDR1 SGHKS and CDR2 YYEKEE are derived from the germline V gene (reference sequence). The germline ends are 12 bases apart after V is trimmed by 0 bases and J by 8 bases. The CDR3 measures 14 amino acids from cysteine to phenylalanine. Only CDR3 DNA is held: 42 bases, read in frame from base 1. The data belong to a study of shared clonotypes between healthy human individuals (TCRdb year 2020). As for the study more broadly: A few men and a couple of women, aged 18 to 49 years, made up the cohort. The study deeply sequenced blood TCR repertoires of about 5 healthy adults to estimate repertoire size and the extent of clonotype sharing between individuals. To increase sequencing depth and limit assay-specific biases, different laboratories used diverse techniques to prepare libraries and sequence TCR repertoires. Between about 0.94 and 8.9 billion PBMCs per donor were obtained by leukapheresis. For each donor, CD4 naive and CD4 memory were each run on three plates, CD8 naive on two plates, and CD8 memory on one plate. Summary of the overall study and its limitations: Estimated clonotype richness was generally larger for naive than for memory subsets. Higher generation probabilities were observed for clonotypes shared by all four sorted-subset donors than for non-shared clonotypes. Sampling was restricted to blood, and TCR repertoires in tissue are likely to differ from TCR repertoires in blood. The genetic and exposure-history diversity represented was limited by the small number of donors. Pairwise subsampling indicated that sequencing depth was expected to affect the degree of clonotype sharing among donors. Roughly 5% of naive CD4, 3.5% of naive CD8, 2.3% of memory CD4, and approximately 0.4% of memory CD8 clonotypes were shared across several donors. Even with the large sequencing depth, rarefaction of the sorted-subset datasets indicated that sequencing was incomplete.

Using the deep immunoSEQ assay, TCR CDR3 regions were amplified from genomic DNA by multiplex PCR. Genomic DNA extracted from each cell subset was distributed evenly over all wells of several immunoSEQ 96-well plates, and each plate served as one replicate. For sorted subsets, approximately 190 ng of genomic DNA, equivalent to some 30,000 T cell genomes, went into each replicate PCR. Purified libraries were measured with a Qubit 3.0 fluorometer, size-checked on a Bioanalyzer 2100, and measured again with the KAPA Library Quantification kit. Every immunoSEQ 96-well plate was sequenced on a separate single-read 150-cycle Illumina NextSeq 550 flow cell. In the authors' own workflow: Because only junctional sequences without quality scores were contained in the immunoSEQ output, filtering matching that applied to full-length reads could not be performed. Sequences were annotated with PyIR, a Python wrapper for IgBLAST v1.9, using IMGT germline references to assign V/J genes and CDR3. Any read was removed if the V/J assignment was weak (E-value above 1e-6), the CDR3 was missing, or the read contained stop codons, out-of-frame junctions, or ambiguous translated residues. V3J clonotypes were defined by identical inferred V gene, J gene, and CDR3 amino acid sequence. To compute the percentage overlap between repertoires, the number of shared unique clonotypes was divided by the size of the smaller repertoire. Repertoire richness was assessed with RTK rarefaction, the Chao1 estimator, and Recon v2.1 estimates of unobserved clonotypes. For all TCRbeta clonotypes obtained by the gDNA method from four donors, generation probabilities were computed with OLGA. The clones in this table, taken by TCRdb from immuneACCESS, are in-frame only. Not every clone is retained; where verified, under half of the shortfall comes from an unresolved V gene, and the cause of the rest is unknown. From that table come the V and J calls and clone size; the DNA was used to work out D and trimming. This sample has some 2,000,000 clones in its table, and 85% to 95% of those were observed once. The top ten hold 0.1% to 0.15% of the sample.

Healthy HIV-negative adults with no recently reported acute infections or vaccinations were included as donors. All donors were Caucasian adults living in Nashville, Tennessee, USA. CD4+ T cells were enriched through magnetic negative selection, after which naive cells were positively selected on CD45RA and the remaining negative fraction served as the memory subset. Blood was obtained by leukapheresis, after which PBMCs were separated by Ficoll-Histopaque density gradient centrifugation and cryopreserved in liquid nitrogen vapor phase. Analytical flow cytometry was used to check the purity and quantity of each magnetically sorted T cell population. Each sorted fraction had its genomic DNA isolated and then quantified by UV absorbance on a Nanodrop 2000c.

This TCR was recovered from a man younger than 30 in good health. The sequenced sample consisted of naive CD4+ T cells sorted from blood. Interpreted using the paper, the cell subset or site label stands for: CD45RA+ positively selected. The chain was built from TRBV5-5 and TRBJ1-3, with no reliable assignment of the D segment. At the DNA level, the sequence is TGTGCCAGCAGCTTGGAGGTATGGGGTGACACCATATATTTT. This codes for CASSLEVWGDTIYF.